A selection of T cell receptor beta chains follows, all from one sample in a study of blood T cells in healthy people across ages. Each CDR3 protein gets one entry after TCRdb re-called the 5' RACE reads with MiXCR. The sample records about 800,000 distinct CDR3 sequences, approximately 25% being singletons. Separately, the same data were catalogued under a study of T cells of mothers and their children.

Sequences were obtained from blood. These receptors were taken from a boy aged 5-17 years in good health. CDR3s include the opening cysteine and the closing phenylalanine or tryptophan. A D gene is named only where the DNA matches it firmly. Clone size appears in some rows only: once, few, many, or a class for an expanded clone.

V	D	size	J	DNA	CDR3
TRBV28	TRBD2	few	TRBJ2-5	TGTGCCAGCAGTACCCCTCGCGGGGGGATCAATGAGCAGTACTTC	CASSTPRGGINEQYF
TRBV27	TRBD1	-	TRBJ2-5	TGTGCCAGCAGTTGGGCAGGGGGCTTGGAGACCCAGTACTTC	CASSWAGGLETQYF
TRBV7-2	-	-	TRBJ2-3	TGTGCCAGCAGCCCGGAAAACTCAGATACGCAGTATTTT	CASSPENSDTQYF
TRBV10-3	-	-	TRBJ2-7	TGTGCCATCAGTGAGTCGACCGGAGGGGGGAGCTACGAGCAGTACTTC	CAISESTGGGSYEQYF
TRBV6-5	-	-	TRBJ2-1	TGTGCCAGCAGTTCCGACCCACTCGGAAATGAGCAGTTCTTC	CASSSDPLGNEQFF
TRBV6-2/TRBV6-3	-	-	TRBJ1-4	TGTGCCAGCAGTCAGCGCTCGGAGAATGAAAAACTGTTTTTT	CASSQRSENEKLFF
TRBV6-1	TRBD1	few	TRBJ2-5	TGTGCCAGCAGTGAGGACAGGGGACCTCAAGAGACCCAGTACTTC	CASSEDRGPQETQYF
TRBV12-3/TRBV12-4	-	few	TRBJ2-1	TGTGCCAGCAGTTTACACGGGGGCTCCTACAATGAGCAGTTCTTC	CASSLHGGSYNEQFF
TRBV7-2	TRBD2	few	TRBJ2-5	TGTGCCAGCAGCCCCGATCTAGCGGGAGTCTCAAAGACCCAGTACTTC	CASSPDLAGVSKTQYF
TRBV5-1	-	-	TRBJ1-1	TGCGCCAGCAGCTTGGATGGAGGGGGCACTGAAGCTTTCTTT	CASSLDGGGTEAFF
TRBV4-1	-	few	TRBJ2-7	TGCGCCAGCAGCCAAGATCGGCATTCCGAGCAGTACTTC	CASSQDRHSEQYF
TRBV27	TRBD2	-	TRBJ2-5	TGTGCCAGCAGTTTATTGGCTAGCGGGGGGTCGGAGACCCAGTACTTC	CASSLLASGGSETQYF
TRBV7-2	TRBD2	-	TRBJ2-4	TGTGCCAGCAGCGGAAGCAGACTAGCGGGGGGAAACATTCAGTACTTC	CASSGSRLAGGNIQYF
TRBV13	TRBD1	-	TRBJ2-1	TGTGCCAGCAGCTTAGGCGACAGGGTTGGCTACAATGAGCAGTTCTTC	CASSLGDRVGYNEQFF
TRBV24-1	-	few	TRBJ2-5	TGTGCCACCAGTGTGAGAACCCAAGAGACCCAGTACTTC	CATSVRTQETQYF
TRBV27	TRBD1	-	TRBJ2-3	TGTGCCAGCAGCCCAGACAGGGACGCAGATACGCAGTATTTT	CASSPDRDADTQYF
TRBV5-1	TRBD2	-	TRBJ2-7	TGCGCCAGCCGCAGCCTAGCGGGAGGCGAGCAGTACTTC	CASRSLAGGEQYF
TRBV28	-	many	TRBJ1-2	TGTGCCAGCAGTTTATCGGGACCGATCTATGGCTACACCTTC	CASSLSGPIYGYTF
TRBV4-1	TRBD1	-	TRBJ2-2	TGCGCCAGCAGCCAAGATTCTACAGGGGTAAACACCGGGGAGCTGTTTTTT	CASSQDSTGVNTGELFF
TRBV7-2	-	-	TRBJ1-4	TGTGCCAGCAGCCTCGGCTACGTCGCAACTAATGAAAAACTGTTTTTT	CASSLGYVATNEKLFF
TRBV7-9	TRBD2	-	TRBJ2-7	TGTGCCAGCAGCCTCGGGACTAGTGCTCTCGAGCAGTACTTC	CASSLGTSALEQYF
TRBV28	TRBD1	-	TRBJ2-7	TGTGCCAGCAGTTCGGGACAGGGGACGTACTCCTACGAGCAGTACTTC	CASSSGQGTYSYEQYF
TRBV29-1	-	few	TRBJ1-2	TGCAGCGTTGAAGATCTAGCCGGGACCTATGGCTACACCTTC	CSVEDLAGTYGYTF
TRBV29-1	-	-	TRBJ2-3	TGCAGCGGACAGACCAGCACAGATACGCAGTATTTT	CSGQTSTDTQYF
TRBV20-1	-	-	TRBJ1-6	TGCAGTGCTAGAGTTGCACAAATCGACTCACCCCTCCACTTT	CSARVAQIDSPLHF
TRBV27	-	few	TRBJ2-3	TGTGCCAGCGCCATGGAGCGGGTGGTAGATACGCAGTATTTT	CASAMERVVDTQYF
TRBV29-1	-	many	TRBJ1-6	TGCAGCGTTGCTGTGGGGGCCGATTCACCCCTCCACTTT	CSVAVGADSPLHF
TRBV6-2/TRBV6-3	TRBD1	-	TRBJ1-4	TGTGCCAGCAGTTACCCCACCGGACAGGGGGCAACTAATGAAAAACTGTTTTTT	CASSYPTGQGATNEKLFF
TRBV27	TRBD2	-	TRBJ2-4	TGTGCCAGCAGTCCGGGGACTAGCGGGAACCAAAACATTCAGTACTTC	CASSPGTSGNQNIQYF
TRBV18	-	-	TRBJ2-1	TGTGCCAGCTCACCAGTGTCTGGGGAAGAGGATGAGCAGTTCTTC	CASSPVSGEEDEQFF
TRBV10-1	TRBD2	-	TRBJ2-5	TGCGCCAGCAGCTATAGCGGGAGGGCCAGGGAGACCCAGTACTTC	CASSYSGRARETQYF
TRBV5-1	-	few	TRBJ2-2	TGCGCCACCAAGATGGAGGGGGAGCTGTTTTTT	CATKMEGELFF
TRBV3-1	-	-	TRBJ2-5	TGTGCCAGCAGCCATTATGAAGAAGAGACCCAGTACTTC	CASSHYEEETQYF
TRBV4-1	-	-	TRBJ2-7	TGCGCCAGCAGCCAAGAGCGGAACTCCTACGAGCAGTACTTC	CASSQERNSYEQYF
TRBV4-1	TRBD1	-	TRBJ1-2	TGCGCCAGCAGCCAAACCCAGGGGGTAGAAGGCTACACCTTC	CASSQTQGVEGYTF
TRBV7-2	TRBD2	-	TRBJ2-1	TGTGCCAGCAGCTTACCCCGGGACTACGACAATGAGCAGTTCTTC	CASSLPRDYDNEQFF
TRBV13	TRBD2	few	TRBJ2-1	TGTGCCAGCAGCTTAGGGTCGAGCGGGAGCCTCTACAATGAGCAGTTCTTC	CASSLGSSGSLYNEQFF
TRBV6-5	-	-	TRBJ2-4	TGTGCCAGCAGTTACTTAAAGGAACGGTTCGAAAACATTCAGTACTTC	CASSYLKERFENIQYF
TRBV3-1	-	-	TRBJ1-1	TGTGCCAGCAGACCAAATCCGGGTGGGGGGAGAACTGAAGCTTTCTTT	CASRPNPGGGRTEAFF
TRBV5-1	-	few	TRBJ2-3	TGCGCCAGCAGCTTCATATGGGGGTTCACAGATACGCAGTATTTT	CASSFIWGFTDTQYF
TRBV7-9	TRBD2	few	TRBJ2-2	TGTGCCAGCAGCGGGAGGGGCGCGGACACCGGGGAGCTGTTTTTT	CASSGRGADTGELFF
TRBV5-6	-	few	TRBJ2-5	TGTGCCAGCAGCTTGAGGTCCGGGAGAGGAGAGACCCAGTACTTC	CASSLRSGRGETQYF
TRBV14	-	-	TRBJ1-1	TGTGCCAGCAGCCGTTCGGGAGTGAACACTGAAGCTTTCTTT	CASSRSGVNTEAFF
TRBV15	-	few	TRBJ2-6	TGTGCCACCAGCAGAGATATCCGCGGCCTAAGAGTCCTGACTTTC	CATSRDIRGLRVLTF
TRBV27	-	-	TRBJ1-5	TGTGCCAGCAGTCGTGTCCTAACTTCGGGACACTATCAGCCCCAGCATTTT	CASSRVLTSGHYQPQHF
TRBV13	TRBD2	-	TRBJ2-1	TGTGCCAGCAGCCCCCCGGGGGTTAGCGGGAGTAGGTATGAGCAGTTCTTC	CASSPPGVSGSRYEQFF
TRBV11-3	-	-	TRBJ2-5	TGTGCCAGCAGCTTAGTGGGGACTCTTCACTCGGAGGGAGAGACCCAGTACTTC	CASSLVGTLHSEGETQYF
TRBV16	-	-	TRBJ2-7	TGTGCCAGCAGCCAAGGGAGCGGGACAGGACTCTACGAGCAGTACTTC	CASSQGSGTGLYEQYF
TRBV2	TRBD2	many	TRBJ2-1	TGTGCCAGCATAGAGGGAGGGGCGCAGGGCAATGAGCAGTTCTTC	CASIEGGAQGNEQFF
TRBV6-5	-	few	TRBJ2-7	TGTGCCAGCAGTTACTTTCGTAACTACGAGCAGTACTTC	CASSYFRNYEQYF
TRBV7-2	-	few	TRBJ2-7	TGTGCCAGCAGCCTCTCGGGAACAGTCTATAGCTCCTACGAGCAGTACTTC	CASSLSGTVYSSYEQYF
TRBV7-9	-	-	TRBJ1-2	TGTGCCAGCAGCTTAGGGGCAGAAGGCTATGGCTACACCTTC	CASSLGAEGYGYTF